This is a list of T cell receptor beta chains from one sample in a study of T cell repertoires in cytomegalovirus infection. TCRdb processed the reads anew with MiXCR; each CDR3 protein has one entry. The sample has approximately 250,000 distinct CDR3 sequences; approximately 13% are singletons. The material sequenced was PBMCs. Every receptor here comes from a human donor in good health (CMV status not recorded). Some clones in this sample may be carry-over from other donors' samples. Both conserved end residues are part of each CDR3. D genes are given only for firm matches. Some rows have no size entry. The others give once, few or many, or a class for an expanded clone.

D gene | clone size | J gene | V gene | CDR3 protein | CDR3 DNA
. | . | TRBJ1-1 | TRBV2 | CASSTGQKVYTEAFF | TGTGCCAGCAGTACCGGGCAGAAAGTTTACACTGAAGCTTTCTTT
. | many | TRBJ1-5 | TRBV12-3/TRBV12-4 | CASTIEGETQHF | TGTGCCAGCACCATAGAAGGAGAAACCCAGCATTTT
. | . | TRBJ2-5 | TRBV28 | CASSPQSPETQYF | TGTGCCAGCAGCCCCCAGAGTCCGGAGACCCAGTACTTC
TRBD2 | . | TRBJ2-3 | TRBV25-1 | CASSGPIAGLTDTQYF | TGTGCCAGCAGTGGTCCCATAGCGGGTCTCACAGATACGCAGTATTTT
TRBD1 | many | TRBJ2-1 | TRBV7-3 | CASSLNRGPYNEQFF | TGTGCCAGCAGCTTAAACAGGGGACCCTACAATGAGCAGTTCTTC
TRBD1 | many | TRBJ1-2 | TRBV28 | CASSAARGQANYGYTF | TGTGCCAGCAGTGCCGCCCGGGGACAGGCGAACTATGGCTACACCTTC
TRBD1 | . | TRBJ1-4 | TRBV20-1 | CSARLPGQDEKLLF | TGCAGTGCTAGACTACCGGGACAGGATGAAAAACTGTTGTTT
. | . | TRBJ2-7 | TRBV28 | CASSLRPGPFSYEQYF | TGTGCCAGCAGTTTGCGCCCGGGACCGTTCTCCTACGAGCAGTACTTC
. | . | TRBJ2-5 | TRBV5-4 | CASSASSHQETQYF | TGTGCCAGCAGCGCCTCGAGCCACCAAGAGACCCAGTACTTC
. | few | TRBJ1-5 | TRBV6-6 | CASSYSGGDSNQPQHF | TGTGCCAGCAGTTACTCTGGGGGAGATAGCAATCAGCCCCAGCATTTT
. | . | TRBJ2-1 | TRBV5-4 | CASRIGTSRDEQFF | TGTGCCAGCAGAATCGGAACTAGTCGTGATGAGCAGTTCTTC
TRBD1 | many | TRBJ1-2 | TRBV7-2 | CASSRTGGNYGYTF | TGTGCCAGCAGCCGGACAGGGGGCAACTATGGCTACACCTTC
TRBD1 | many | TRBJ1-4 | TRBV29-1 | CSVAKGAGAEKLFF | TGCAGCGTCGCCAAGGGGGCAGGAGCGGAAAAACTGTTTTTT
. | many | TRBJ2-7 | TRBV28 | CASRESRTYYEQYF | TGTGCCAGCAGGGAATCCAGGACCTACTACGAGCAGTACTTC
TRBD1 | . | TRBJ2-2 | TRBV27 | CASRGQGSPGELFF | TGTGCCAGCAGAGGACAGGGGAGCCCCGGGGAGCTGTTTTTT
. | many | TRBJ1-1 | TRBV10-3 | CATFNQLGKAFF | TGTGCCACCTTCAATCAGCTGGGAAAAGCTTTCTTT
TRBD1 | . | TRBJ2-6 | TRBV29-1 | CSVAGTGNSGANVLTF | TGCAGCGTAGCCGGGACAGGGAACTCTGGGGCCAACGTCCTGACTTTC
. | few | TRBJ1-5 | TRBV6-2/TRBV6-3 | CASSPRGGGEGQPQHF | TGTGCCAGCAGCCCACGAGGTGGAGGGGAAGGTCAGCCCCAGCATTTT
. | . | TRBJ1-4 | TRBV28 | CASSFPEAANEKLFF | TGTGCCAGCAGTTTTCCCGAAGCAGCTAATGAAAAACTGTTTTTT
. | few | TRBJ2-5 | TRBV20-1 | CSAIPGIETQYF | TGCAGTGCTATTCCAGGGATAGAGACCCAGTACTTC
. | . | TRBJ2-1 | TRBV14 | CASSATRGNEQFF | TGTGCCAGCAGCGCAACGAGAGGAAATGAGCAGTTCTTC
. | . | TRBJ1-1 | TRBV29-1 | CSALGTAFEAFF | TGCAGCGCCCTCGGTACGGCCTTTGAAGCTTTCTTT
TRBD2 | many | TRBJ2-3 | TRBV2 | CASRIGTSGRATDTQYF | TGTGCCAGCAGGATTGGGACTAGCGGGAGGGCCACAGATACGCAGTATTTT
. | many | TRBJ2-1 | TRBV7-2 | CASSLDSSSYNEQFF | TGTGCCAGCAGCTTAGACTCGTCCTCCTACAATGAGCAGTTCTTC
. | many | TRBJ1-1 | TRBV7-2 | CASSLYRENTEAFF | TGTGCCAGCAGCTTATATCGGGAGAACACTGAAGCTTTCTTT
. | many | TRBJ1-4 | TRBV6-1 | CASRPEVAEKLFF | TGTGCCAGCAGGCCCGAAGTGGCGGAAAAACTGTTTTTT
. | . | TRBJ1-1 | TRBV12-5 | CASGGLQPRTEAFF | TGTGCTAGTGGTGGGTTGCAGCCGCGGACTGAAGCTTTCTTT
TRBD2 | few | TRBJ2-1 | TRBV5-1 | CASSLTGGGQFF | TGCGCCAGCAGCTTGACTGGCGGGGGGCAGTTCTTC